This T cell receptor (beta chain) was sequenced in a study of T cell responses to AZD1222 COVID-19 vaccine. General study findings and limits: The sample set comprised mostly white British donors with more females, and clonal diversity was possibly underestimated. Just a handful of people given AZD1222 tested seropositive at baseline. Spike-specific TCR repertoires showed rising breadth and depth after two AZD1222 doses. Close to half of spike-specific TCRs reportedly recognize unmutated variant regions.

Trimming shortened V by 4 bases and J by 1 base, and 8 bases separated the two germline ends. This CDR3 is 13 amino acids long. Germline CDR1 and CDR2: SGHNT and YYREEE (reference sequence). On this clone: The antigen remains unidentified.

Sequenced by immunoSEQ multiplex PCR; TCRdb stores in-frame clones only, minus some. The table lists approximately 180,000 clones, around 90% of them singletons. This specimen consisted of peripheral blood, obtained 28 days after the second AZD1222 dose. The origin of this receptor is an adult who received the AZD1222 COVID-19 vaccine. V usage is TRBV5-4 and J usage is TRBJ2-5; perhaps TRBD2 as D (6 bases). The CDR3, as DNA: TGTGCCAGCAGCCGGGAGTCCCAAGAGACCCAGTACTTC. Protein sequence: CASSRESQETQYF. Combining the CDR3 with reference TRBV5-4 and TRBJ2-5 gives the whole variable domain ETGVTQSPTHLIKTRGQQVTLRCSSQSGHNTVSWYQQALGQGPQFIFQYYREEENGRGNFPPRFSGLQFPNYSSELNVNALELDDSALYLCASSRESQETQYFGPGTRLLVL.